A selection of T cell receptor beta chains follows, all from one sample in a study of blood T cell repertoires in COVID-19. The table came from immunoSEQ multiplex PCR; TCRdb's copy has only in-frame clones and leaves some out. The sample has 200,000 to 300,000 clones, roughly four fifths seen once; the top ten hold roughly 2%. The sequenced material came from peripheral blood. These receptors were taken from a man younger than 40 who had recovered from COVID-19. Both conserved end residues are part of each CDR3. A D gene is named only where the DNA matches it firmly. The size field is filled for only some rows; it gives once, few, many or a size class.

clone_size d_call j_call v_call cdr3_nt cdr3_aa
NA TRBD1 TRBJ1-1 TRBV7-8 TGTGCCAGCAGCTCCCGGACAGGGAACACTGAAGCTTTCTTT CASSSRTGNTEAFF
NA NA TRBJ1-4 TRBV7-2 TGTGCCAGCAGCTCTGACACCCGTAATGAAAAACTGTTTTTT CASSSDTRNEKLFF
NA NA TRBJ2-5 TRBV12-5 TGTGCTAGTGGTTTGGGGGCTGGGGAGACCCAGTACTTC CASGLGAGETQYF
NA NA TRBJ1-3 TRBV9 TGTGCCAGCAGCGTAGAGGGGGGGACCTCTGGAAACACCATATATTTT CASSVEGGTSGNTIYF
NA NA TRBJ2-1 TRBV3-1/TRBV3-2 TGTGCCAGCACCGACCGGGACAACTACAATGAGCAGTTCTTC CASTDRDNYNEQFF
NA TRBD1 TRBJ2-7 TRBV27 TGTGCCAGCAGTTTATCGGGGGGGGGACAGGGAATCGAGCAGTACTTC CASSLSGGGQGIEQYF
NA TRBD1 TRBJ1-5 TRBV10-2 TGCGCCAGCAGTGGACAGGGCGGTCAGCCCCAGCATTTT CASSGQGGQPQHF
NA TRBD2 TRBJ2-1 TRBV10-2 TGCGCCAGCAGCGGGGGGGCATTTGAGCAGTTCTTC CASSGGAFEQFF
NA TRBD1 TRBJ2-5 TRBV5-1 TGCGCCAGCACCGCCGGGACAGGGGAGGAGACCCAGTACTTC CASTAGTGEETQYF
few NA TRBJ2-7 TRBV4-1 TGCGCCAGCAGCCAAGATGTAGTTTCCTACGAGCAGTACTTC CASSQDVVSYEQYF
NA TRBD1 TRBJ1-3 TRBV28 TGTGCCAGCAGCCACGACAGGGACCGAAACACCATATATTTT CASSHDRDRNTIYF
NA NA TRBJ2-3 TRBV10-3 TGTGCCATCAGTGCCGTTTTGGGGGCTGCTAGCACAGATACGCAGTATTTT CAISAVLGAASTDTQYF
NA NA TRBJ2-2 TRBV30 TGTGCCTGGAACCTTCGGGGGATGAACACCGGGGAGCTGTTTTTT CAWNLRGMNTGELFF
NA NA TRBJ1-6 TRBV19 TGTGCCAGTACGGGGTCGGGAGGTGATTCACCCCTCCACTTT CASTGSGGDSPLHF
NA NA TRBJ1-5 TRBV10-2 TGCGCCAGCAGCACCAGCGATCAGCCCCAGCATTTT CASSTSDQPQHF
NA NA TRBJ1-6 TRBV2 TGTGCCAGCTTGGGGCAGGGTAATAATTCACCCCTCCACTTT CASLGQGNNSPLHF
NA NA TRBJ2-3 TRBV15 TGTGCCACCAGCAGAGTTGGGGCTGGGTCAGATACGCAGTATTTT CATSRVGAGSDTQYF
NA NA TRBJ2-5 TRBV4-2 TGTGCCAGCAGCCCGATGGCTGGGGCCCAAGAGACCCAGTACTTC CASSPMAGAQETQYF
NA NA TRBJ2-7 TRBV7-3 TGTGCCAGCAGCTTACACAGGGAGTACGAGCAGTACTTC CASSLHREYEQYF
few TRBD2 TRBJ2-5 TRBV4-2 TGTGCCAGCAGCCAAGGAGCTAGCGGGCCGCAAGAGACCCAGTACTTC CASSQGASGPQETQYF
NA TRBD2 TRBJ2-1 TRBV11-2 TGTGCCAGCAGCTTAGGCTTGGGGGGGGGCAATGAGCAGTTCTTC CASSLGLGGGNEQFF
NA TRBD2 TRBJ2-2 TRBV7-3 TGTGCCAGCAGCTTAGCCGGGGGGGACACCGGGGAGCTGTTTTTT CASSLAGGDTGELFF